This TCR beta chain stems from a study of blood T cell repertoires in COVID-19. TCRdb keeps only in-frame clones here, not all; method: immunoSEQ multiplex PCR. The data contain roughly 400,000 clones, approximately 88% of them seen just once; the ten biggest clones take up 2% to 2.5%. The sample taken for sequencing was PBMCs or T cells enriched from blood (not recorded which). The sequence was collected from a woman in her forties with acute COVID-19.

CDR3: CASSPGRGVEKLFF. DNA of the CDR3: TGCGCCAGCAGCCCGGGACGCGGGGTTGAAAAACTGTTTTTT. The chain combines TRBV5-1 with TRBJ1-4; D may be TRBD1 (5 bases). Germline V gives CDR1 SGHRS, CDR2 YFSETQ. The V gene lost 4 bases and the J gene lost 7 bases, with 14 bases spanning the gap. This CDR3 has 14 amino acids.